This T cell receptor (beta chain) was observed in a study of beta chain features in type 1 diabetes. Study context: Age, gender, cell numbers and subset yield matched between patients and controls.

Findings and caveats of the study: The naive, central memory and Treg TCRB repertoires of patients appeared to be more similar to one another than those of healthy donors. Type 1 diabetes patients showed a moderate but significant shortening of TCRB CDR3s in all four CD4+ subsets. VDJ junctions from type 1 diabetes patients carried fewer insertions and larger deletions.

The V gene's germline CDR1 is SGHTA and CDR2 FQGNSA. The V end lost 6 bases, the J end lost 2 bases, and 4 bases lay between the germline ends. The CDR3 runs 11 residues. This clone occurred many times. Antigen specificity is unknown. What was sequenced were expressed TCRB transcripts, since all of the isolated RNA had been reverse transcribed. TCRdb's copy holds only in-frame clones and misses some; the assay was immunoSEQ multiplex PCR. The sample has some 360,000 clones; 8.5% to 10% are singletons. J is TRBJ2-5 and V is TRBV7-2; the D is unclear. The sequenced sample was central memory CD4+ T cells from blood. This TCR came from a man aged 25-45 years with type 1 diabetes. CDR3 sequence (DNA): TGTGCCAGCAGGGCACAAGAGACCCAGTACTTC. It codes for CASRAQETQYF. The full variable domain, with the rest looked up from reference TRBV7-2 and TRBJ2-5, is GAGVSQSPSNKVTEKGKDVELRCDPISGHTALYWYRQSLGQGLEFLIYFQGNSAPDKSGLPSDRFSAERTGGSVSTLTIQRTQQEDSAVYLCASRAQETQYFGPGTRLLVL.